Reported below is one T cell receptor (beta chain). This clonotype was observed a handful of times. The antigen it recognizes is unknown. The sample holds no much larger clone one base away, and base qualities are not on file. The cysteine opens and the phenylalanine closes a CDR3 of 15 amino acids. The sequence is cut down to CDR3 DNA, 45 bases in frame from base 1. V and J are trimmed by 1 base and 8 bases, and the gene matches miss 6 bases of the junction. CDR1 and CDR2, per the germline V gene, are LGHNA and YNFKEQ. The data were taken from a study of identical twins (dated by TCRdb to between 2015 and 2016). With respect to the entire study: To test whether fetal clonotypes persist, this study deep-sequenced TCR alpha and beta repertoires from monozygotic twins, from unrelated adults of various ages, and from cord blood. Replicate twin experiments were performed at different times using different library preparation protocols to rule out contamination.

Findings and caveats that apply to the study as a whole: Zero-insertion analyses could be partly confounded by invariant T cells such as MAIT and iNKT, though diverse VJ usage argued against such confounding for most clonotypes. Out-of-frame TCR alpha sequences shared between twins showed an excess of low generation-probability sequences compared with coincidental sharing between unrelated individuals. Abundant cord blood beta clonotypes had fewer insertions, young adult naive repertoires showed a similar but weaker trend, and memory repertoires showed no such trend. Excess twin sharing in beta out-of-frame sequences was weaker because fewer shared sequences lowered the signal-to-noise ratio. Because the same donors could not be followed over many years, conclusions were based on cross-sectional statistical analysis. In monozygotic twins, out-of-frame TCR alpha sharing was systematically underestimated by recombination models, although the models agreed with sharing between unrelated individuals.

The method behind the library was 5' RACE. Sequenced using an Illumina HiSeq 2000. A universal primer binding site was introduced by template switching, and a unique molecular identifier was present in the final cDNA, enabling accurate counting of TCR cDNA molecules. First-strand cDNA for TCR alpha and beta chains was synthesized from specific primers in the conserved constant-segment region. To control for contamination, each cDNA library was double barcoded with a SMART-Mk sample barcode plus Illumina barcodes. Two successive PCR steps introduced TruSeq adapter sequences along with Illumina sample barcodes. Sequencing of the TCR alpha and beta cDNA libraries was done on the Illumina HiSeq platform using custom primers. Processing in the source paper ran as follows. MiGEC was used to process raw reads and extract unique molecular identifiers, and MiXCR was used to find CDR3 positions. For each individual, recombination models were inferred using an EM algorithm with the repgenHMM and IGoR tools. Shared clonotypes were analyzed with the tcR package in R, and sharing was normalized by the product of cloneset sizes. To study raw recombination without the effects of thymic and clonal selection, out-of-frame nonproductive sequences were analyzed. The public reads were quality trimmed at Q25 with fastp and then assembled into clones with MiXCR by TCRdb, keeping productive beta chains. Entries are consolidated by CDR3 protein sequence, retaining the most common genes and DNA. In this record, the V and J calls reflect TCRdb's handling and not the investigators' own analysis. This sample gives around 240,000 distinct CDR3 sequences in total; 10% of them show up just once. Approximately 9.1% of the sample comes from the top ten.

Only healthy Caucasian donors were included. Using Miltenyi CD45RO+ enrichment and human naive T-cell isolation kits, memory (CD45RO+) and naive T cells were isolated from PBMC. Sample: memory T cells sorted from blood. The cell subset or site label on this specimen signifies: CD45RO+ enriched T cells. The TCR originated in a man aged 45-65 years in good health. In this chain, TRBV4-2 is recombined with TRBJ2-1, with TRBD2 matching 9 junction bases. In nucleotide form, the sequence is TGTGCCAGCAGCCAAGTGGCGGGGGGGAGGTATGAGCAGTTCTTC. Its translation is CASSQVAGGRYEQFF.